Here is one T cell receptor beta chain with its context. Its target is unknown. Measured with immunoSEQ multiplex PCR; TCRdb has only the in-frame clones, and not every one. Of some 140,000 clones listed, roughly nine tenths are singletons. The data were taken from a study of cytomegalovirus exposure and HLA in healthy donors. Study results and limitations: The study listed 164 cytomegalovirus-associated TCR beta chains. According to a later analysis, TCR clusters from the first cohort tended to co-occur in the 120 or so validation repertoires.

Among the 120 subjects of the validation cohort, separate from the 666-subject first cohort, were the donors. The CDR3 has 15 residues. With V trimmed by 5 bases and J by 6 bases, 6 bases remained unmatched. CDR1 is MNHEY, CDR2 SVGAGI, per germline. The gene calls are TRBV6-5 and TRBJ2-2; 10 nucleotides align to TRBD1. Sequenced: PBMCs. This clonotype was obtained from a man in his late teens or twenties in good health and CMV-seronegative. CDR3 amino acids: CASSGQGGGSGELFF. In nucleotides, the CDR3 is TGTGCCAGCAGTGGACAGGGGGGAGGATCCGGGGAGCTGTTTTTT.